This TCR beta chain appears in the sequencing data of a study of radiation and T cells in renal cell carcinoma. Study-wide results and caveats: Top tumor clonotypes rose in blood 2 weeks post-radiation, then contracted.

Germline V gives CDR1 MNHNS, CDR2 SASEGT. V gave up 6 bases and J gave up 2 bases, with 11 bases separating them. The CDR3 contains 14 residues. Stated time point: blood 4 weeks post-SBRT, at nephrectomy. Specified treatment: 15 Gy SBRT to primary tumor, nephrectomy 4 weeks later. As for this clone: The antigen is undetermined.

Some clones are missing from TCRdb's copy, which holds only in-frame ones; the method was immunoSEQ multiplex PCR. The profile covers approximately 31,000 clones, with over 70% appearing a single time and approximately 30% taken by the ten largest. This sample comprised blood, obtained from a patient whose treatment included radiotherapy and nephrectomy. This receptor was taken from a man aged 55-75 years with renal cell carcinoma. The rearrangement uses TRBV6-1 and TRBJ2-1, with D perhaps assigned TRBD1 or TRBD2 (6 bases each). The CDR3, as DNA: TGTGCCAGCAGAAGGGGGGAGACCTACAATGAGCAGTTCTTC. It specifies CASRRGETYNEQFF.